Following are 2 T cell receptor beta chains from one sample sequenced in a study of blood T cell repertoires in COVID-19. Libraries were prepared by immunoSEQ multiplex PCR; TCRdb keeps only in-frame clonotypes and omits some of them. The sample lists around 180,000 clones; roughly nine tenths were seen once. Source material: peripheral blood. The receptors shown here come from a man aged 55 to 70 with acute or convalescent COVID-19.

CDR3 nucleotides: TGTGCCAGCAGCTCACAGGAACACGATGAAAAACTGTTTTTT. Protein sequence: CASSSQEHDEKLFF. The chain couples TRBV11-3 to TRBJ1-4, with D tentatively TRBD1 (5 bases). V was pared by 4 bases and J by 6 bases, with 12 bases between. Germline V gene sequence: CDR1 SGHNT, CDR2 YENEEA. This CDR3 has 14 residues.

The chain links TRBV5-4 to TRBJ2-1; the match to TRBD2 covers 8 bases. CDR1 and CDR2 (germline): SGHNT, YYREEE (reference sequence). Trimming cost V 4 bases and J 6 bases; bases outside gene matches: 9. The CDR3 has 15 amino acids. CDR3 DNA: TGTGCCAGCAGCCCACCTGGCGGGGGGCTCAATGAGCAGTTCTTC. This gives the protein CASSPPGGGLNEQFF.